These 19 T cell receptor beta chains were sequenced from one sample in a study of blood T cells in healthy people across ages. Then a second PCR, running roughly 6 to 11 cycles, was carried out with a sample-barcoded 5' primer and a J-beta primer mix. TCRdb redid the calling of the 5' RACE reads with MiXCR, one entry per CDR3 protein. The repertoire consists of about 560,000 distinct CDR3 sequences, with about 27% occurring once and the leading ten covering 3.6%. The data were also submitted as part of a second study, on T cells of mothers and their children.

The sample comprised blood. These TCRs come from a boy between 2 and 10 years old in good health.

This clonotype turned up a few times. The rearrangement joins TRBV20-1 to TRBJ2-5, with 9 nucleotides matching TRBD1. The CDR3 sequence is 15 residues long. CDR1 is DFQATT and CDR2 is SNEGSKA in the germline V gene (reference sequence). The CDR3 DNA is TGCAATGCCGGGACAGGGCAATCATCGGGAGAGACCCAGTACTTC. The encoded protein is CNAGTGQSSGETQYF.

The chain employs TRBV30 and TRBJ1-2, with a tentative D call TRBD1 (5 bases). The germline CDR1 and CDR2 sequences are GTSNPN and SVGIG (reference sequence). The CDR3 covers 16 residues. The V and J ends lost 2 bases and 6 bases respectively, with 22 bases between them. CDR3 protein: CAWSTHSGLRLDGYTF. The CDR3 nucleotides are TGTGCCTGGAGTACTCACTCAGGGCTTCGGTTGGATGGCTACACCTTC.

The V call is TRBV7-2, the J call TRBJ2-2; the match to TRBD2 covers 9 bases. The length of the CDR3 is 16 residues. Trimming cost V 5 bases and J 7 bases; bases outside gene matches: 11. CDR1 SGHTA and CDR2 FQGNSA come from the germline V gene. Written as DNA, the CDR3 is TGTGCCAGCAGCGCATCCGGGACTAGCCTAGTCGGGGAGCTGTTTTTT. Amino acids: CASSASGTSLVGELFF.

This clonotype was seen only a few times. V usage is TRBV5-1 and J usage is TRBJ1-1; D unresolved. The CDR3 runs 14 residues. The V gene lost 2 bases and the J gene lost 1 base, with 9 bases spanning the gap. Germline V CDR1 and CDR2: SGHRS, YFSETQ. CDR3 residues: CASSFKGSNTEAFF. CDR3 DNA sequence: TGCGCCAGCAGCTTCAAGGGATCGAACACTGAAGCTTTCTTT. Full variable domain (remainder filled in from reference TRBV5-1 and TRBJ1-1): KAGVTQTPRYLIKTRGQQVTLSCSPISGHRSVSWYQQTPGQGLQFLFEYFSETQRNKGNFPGRFSGRQFSNSRSEMNVSTLELGDSALYLCASSFKGSNTEAFFGQGTRLTVV.

The gene calls are TRBV10-3 and TRBJ2-1; no reliable D call. Germline CDR1 ENHRY, CDR2 SYGVKD. This CDR3 region has 15 residues. The V end lost 0 bases, the J end lost 4 bases, and 10 bases lay between the germline ends. In DNA, the CDR3 is TGTGCCATCAGTGAGTCGAGTGCCAGTTACAATGAGCAGTTCTTC. It translates to CAISESSASYNEQFF.

The gene calls are TRBV4-1 and TRBJ2-7; D may be TRBD1 (6 bases). From germline, CDR1 is MGHRA and CDR2 YSYEKL. This CDR3 comprises 16 residues. The ends were cut back, 0 bases at V and 2 bases at J, with 14 bases in the middle. The CDR3, as DNA: TGCGCCAGCAGCCAAGATGGAGGTTACAGGGCCTACGAGCAGTACTTC. Amino acids: CASSQDGGYRAYEQYF.

This sequence joins TRBV10-3 and TRBJ2-7; a possible D gene is TRBD2 (6 bases). The J call is doubtful: the DNA matches TRBJ2-1 better. Germline values: CDR1 ENHRY, CDR2 SYGVKD. The CDR3 spans 13 residues. The CDR3 coding sequence is TGTGCCATCAGTGAGTTAACTCGGGAGGAGCAGTTCTTC. It specifies CAISELTREEQFF.

The chain combines TRBV29-1 with TRBJ2-2; D uncertain. The CDR3 extends over 13 amino acids. Germline assignment: CDR1 SQVTM and CDR2 ANQGSEA. The ends were cut back, 5 bases at V and 0 bases at J, with 7 bases in the middle. Written as DNA, the CDR3 is TGCAGCGTTTTCCAGCCGAACACCGGGGAGCTGTTTTTT. This sequence encodes CSVFQPNTGELFF.

J is TRBJ2-7 and V is TRBV24-1; possible D gene TRBD2, 6 bases. Germline V CDR1 and CDR2: KGHDR, SFDVKD. The CDR3 contains 13 residues. The ends were cut back, 5 bases at V and 2 bases at J, with 9 bases in the middle. CDR3 DNA: TGTGCCACCAGTGCGGAGGGACCCTACGAGCAGTACTTC. Translating it yields CATSAEGPYEQYF.

The CDR3 here is CASSPGGGPTGELFF. DNA for the CDR3: TGTGCCAGCAGCCCCGGCGGGGGACCTACCGGGGAGCTGTTTTTT. The V call is TRBV7-3, the J call TRBJ2-2; TRBD2 aligns across 7 bases. The trim removed 5 bases at V and 5 bases at J, leaving 8 bases unmatched. The V gene's germline CDR1 is SGHTA and CDR2 FQGTGA. The CDR3 sequence is 15 residues long.

V and J are TRBV20-1 and TRBJ1-1; D unclear. There are 13 residues in the CDR3. CDR1 is DFQATT and CDR2 is SNEGSKA in the germline V gene (reference sequence). Trimming cost V 0 bases and J 6 bases, with 11 bases left between them. CDR3 amino acids: CSARDMVDSEAFF. In DNA form, the CDR3 reads TGCAGTGCTAGAGATATGGTAGATTCTGAAGCTTTCTTT.

This clonotype has only one observation. This rearrangement joins TRBV7-8 to TRBJ2-5; 7 nucleotides line up with TRBD1. The DNA end is more similar to TRBJ2-7, so the J call may be wrong. This CDR3 is 15 amino acids long. Germline-derived CDR1 and CDR2 are SGHVS and FQNEAQ. The CDR3 DNA is TGTGCCAGCAGCTTAGGCCAGGGGGATCGGTACGAGCAGTACTTC. Translated: CASSLGQGDRYEQYF.

This rearrangement joins TRBV20-1 to TRBJ2-3; 13 bases match TRBD2. Germline V lookup: CDR1 DFQATT, CDR2 SNEGSKA (reference sequence). The CDR3 consists of 14 residues. With V trimmed by 5 bases and J by 5 bases, 4 bases remained unmatched. The CDR3, as DNA: TGCAGTGCTTGGACTAGCGGGGGTCAAGATACGCAGTATTTT. Residues: CSAWTSGGQDTQYF.

This clonotype was seen once. The rearrangement joins TRBV20-1 to TRBJ1-2; D gene ambiguous. The V end was cut by 2 bases, the J end by 8 bases, with 15 bases between. This CDR3 comprises 13 residues. Germline loops: CDR1 DFQATT, CDR2 SNEGSKA (reference sequence). The CDR3 nucleotides are TGCAGTGCTAGAACCGGCCACTTCGGAGGCTACACCTTC. Translation: CSARTGHFGGYTF.

The chain carries TRBV7-9 and TRBJ2-1; D ambiguous. Germline loops: CDR1 SEHNR, CDR2 FQNEAQ (reference sequence). Trimming pared 4 bases from V and 0 bases from J, leaving 10 bases between. The CDR3 extends over 15 amino acids. The CDR3, as DNA: TGTGCCAGCAGCTCGCTAGACGACTCCTACAATGAGCAGTTCTTC. This gives the protein CASSSLDDSYNEQFF.

The chain carries TRBV28 and TRBJ2-5; TRBD2 might be the D (7 bases). The J call could be wrong; TRBJ2-1 is a better fit for the DNA end. CDR3 length: 16 amino acids. Germline-derived CDR1 and CDR2 are MDHEN and SYDVKM. The CDR3 here is CASSLGGGGRLNEQFF. The CDR3 DNA follows: TGTGCCAGCAGTTTGGGGGGGGGCGGGAGACTCAATGAGCAGTTCTTC.

This clonotype was observed a handful of times. The chain has TRBV6-1 and TRBJ1-5, with TRBD1 matching 9 bases. There are 16 residues in the CDR3. Per the germline V gene, CDR1 is MNHNS and CDR2 is SASEGT. The V segment lost 3 bases and the J segment 3 bases; nucleotides outside the gene matches: 6. CDR3 in amino acids: CASSDTGQGDNQPQHF. DNA of the CDR3: TGTGCCAGCAGTGATACGGGACAGGGTGACAATCAGCCCCAGCATTTT.

This clonotype was detected a few times. The rearrangement uses TRBV20-1 and TRBJ2-5, with 14 positions matching TRBD2. From germline, CDR1 is DFQATT and CDR2 SNEGSKA (reference sequence). J gave up 1 base and V 3 bases, and 1 base lay outside the gene matches. This CDR3 comprises 15 residues. CDR3 sequence reads: CSASGTSGGQETQYF. In DNA form, the CDR3 reads TGCAGTGCTAGCGGGACTAGCGGGGGCCAAGAGACCCAGTACTTC.

This sequence joins TRBV12-3 or TRBV12-4 and TRBJ2-7; 8 bases are a match to TRBD2. CDR3 length: 13 amino acids. Trimming at V came to 0 bases and at J to 6 bases, leaving 1 base not matched to a gene. The CDR3 nucleotides are TGTGCCAGCAGTTTAGCGCTAGCGGGCGAGCAGTACTTC. Translating it yields CASSLALAGEQYF.